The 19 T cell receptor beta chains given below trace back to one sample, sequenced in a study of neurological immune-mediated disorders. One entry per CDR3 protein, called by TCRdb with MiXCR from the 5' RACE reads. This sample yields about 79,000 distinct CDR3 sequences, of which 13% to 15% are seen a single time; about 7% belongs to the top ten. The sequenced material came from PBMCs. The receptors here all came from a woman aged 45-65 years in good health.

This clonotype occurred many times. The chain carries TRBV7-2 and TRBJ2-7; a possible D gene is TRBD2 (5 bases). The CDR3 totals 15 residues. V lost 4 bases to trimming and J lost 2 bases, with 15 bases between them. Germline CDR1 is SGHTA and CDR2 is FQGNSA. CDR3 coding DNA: TGTGCCAGCAGCTCGGCAGCTGGACTCACCTACGAGCAGTACTTC. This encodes CASSSAAGLTYEQYF.

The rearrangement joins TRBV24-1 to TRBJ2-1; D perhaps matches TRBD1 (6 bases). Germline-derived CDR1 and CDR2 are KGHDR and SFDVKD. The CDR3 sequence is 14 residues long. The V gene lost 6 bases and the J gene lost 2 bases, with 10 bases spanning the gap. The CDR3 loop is CATSRDRPYNEQFF. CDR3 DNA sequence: TGTGCCACCAGTCGCGACAGGCCCTACAATGAGCAGTTCTTC.

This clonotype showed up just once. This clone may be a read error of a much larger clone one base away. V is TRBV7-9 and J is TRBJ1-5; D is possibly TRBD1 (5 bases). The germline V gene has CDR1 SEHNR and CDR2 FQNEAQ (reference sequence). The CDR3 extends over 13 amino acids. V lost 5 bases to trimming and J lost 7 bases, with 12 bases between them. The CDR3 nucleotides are TGTGCCAGCAGCCAAGAAACAGGACAGCCCCAGCATTTT. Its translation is CASSQETGQPQHF.

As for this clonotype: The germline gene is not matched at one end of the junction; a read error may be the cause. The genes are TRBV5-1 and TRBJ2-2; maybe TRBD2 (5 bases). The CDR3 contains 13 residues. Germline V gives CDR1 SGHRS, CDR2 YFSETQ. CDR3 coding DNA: TGCGCCAGCAGCTTGTCGAACACCGGGGAGCTGGTTTTT. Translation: CASSLSNTGELVF. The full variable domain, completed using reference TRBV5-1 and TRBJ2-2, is KAGVTQTPRYLIKTRGQQVTLSCSPISGHRSVSWYQQTPGQGLQFLFEYFSETQRNKGNFPGRFSGRQFSNSRSEMNVSTLELGDSALYLCASSLSNTGELVFGEGSRLTVL.

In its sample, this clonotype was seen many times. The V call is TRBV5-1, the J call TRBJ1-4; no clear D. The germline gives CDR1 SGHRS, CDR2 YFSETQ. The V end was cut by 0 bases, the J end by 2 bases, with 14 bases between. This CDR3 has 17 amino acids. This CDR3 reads CASSLDVSPGTNEKLFF. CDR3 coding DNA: TGCGCCAGCAGCTTGGATGTCAGCCCGGGGACTAATGAAAAACTGTTTTTT. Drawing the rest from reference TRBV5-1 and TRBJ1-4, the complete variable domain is KAGVTQTPRYLIKTRGQQVTLSCSPISGHRSVSWYQQTPGQGLQFLFEYFSETQRNKGNFPGRFSGRQFSNSRSEMNVSTLELGDSALYLCASSLDVSPGTNEKLFFGSGTQLSVL.

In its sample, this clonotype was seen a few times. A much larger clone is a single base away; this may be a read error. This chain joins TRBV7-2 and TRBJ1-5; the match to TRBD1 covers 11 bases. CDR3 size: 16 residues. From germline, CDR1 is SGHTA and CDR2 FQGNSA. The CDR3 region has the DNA TGTGTCAGCAGCGCACCGGGACAGGGGGTTACTCAGCCCCAGCATTTT. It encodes CVSSAPGQGVTQPQHF.

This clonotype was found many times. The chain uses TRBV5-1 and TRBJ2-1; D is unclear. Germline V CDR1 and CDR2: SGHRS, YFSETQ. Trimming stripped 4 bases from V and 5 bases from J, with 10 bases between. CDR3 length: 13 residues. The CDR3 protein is CASSRRLDNEQFF. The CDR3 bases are TGCGCCAGCAGCAGAAGATTGGACAATGAGCAGTTCTTC.

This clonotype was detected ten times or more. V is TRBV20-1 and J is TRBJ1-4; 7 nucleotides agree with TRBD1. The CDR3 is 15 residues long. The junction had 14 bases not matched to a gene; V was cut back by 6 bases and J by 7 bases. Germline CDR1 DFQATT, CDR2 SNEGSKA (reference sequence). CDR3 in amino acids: CSAPDQGGFGEKLFF. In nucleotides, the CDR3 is TGCAGTGCCCCTGACCAAGGGGGCTTCGGTGAAAAACTGTTTTTT.

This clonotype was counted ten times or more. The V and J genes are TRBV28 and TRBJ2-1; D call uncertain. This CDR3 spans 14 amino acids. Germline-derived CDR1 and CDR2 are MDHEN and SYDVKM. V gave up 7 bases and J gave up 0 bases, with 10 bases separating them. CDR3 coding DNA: TGTGCCAGCAAACCAGCGAACTCCTACAATGAGCAGTTCTTC. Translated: CASKPANSYNEQFF.

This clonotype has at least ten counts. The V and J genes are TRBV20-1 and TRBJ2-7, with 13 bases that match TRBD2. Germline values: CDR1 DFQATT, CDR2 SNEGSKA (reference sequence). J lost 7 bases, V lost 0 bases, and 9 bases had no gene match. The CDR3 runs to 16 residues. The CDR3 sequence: CSARDPLLAGGEEQYF. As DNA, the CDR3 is TGCAGTGCTAGAGATCCCCTACTAGCGGGAGGGGAAGAGCAGTACTTC.

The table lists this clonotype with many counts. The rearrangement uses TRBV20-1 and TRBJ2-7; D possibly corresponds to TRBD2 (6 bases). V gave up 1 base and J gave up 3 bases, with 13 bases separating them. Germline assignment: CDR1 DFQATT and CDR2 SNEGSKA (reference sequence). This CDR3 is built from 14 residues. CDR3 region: CSARGVLANYEQYF. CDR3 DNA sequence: TGCAGTGCTAGAGGGGTACTAGCTAACTACGAGCAGTACTTC.

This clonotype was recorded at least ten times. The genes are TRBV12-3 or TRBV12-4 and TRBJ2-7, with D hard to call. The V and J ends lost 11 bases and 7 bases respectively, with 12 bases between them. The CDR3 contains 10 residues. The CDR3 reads CAGLQGEQYF. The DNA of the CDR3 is TGTGCCGGCCTACAAGGGGAGCAGTACTTC.

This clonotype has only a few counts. The CDR3 loop is CASSLAGYVDTQYF. The CDR3 DNA reads as TGTGCCAGCAGCCTAGCGGGCTATGTGGATACGCAGTATTTT. The chain recombines TRBV7-3 with TRBJ2-3; 8 nucleotides agree with TRBD2. This CDR3 spans 14 amino acids. V lost 5 bases to trimming and J lost 6 bases; unmatched junction nucleotides: 7. Looked up from germline, CDR1 is SGHTA and CDR2 is FQGTGA.

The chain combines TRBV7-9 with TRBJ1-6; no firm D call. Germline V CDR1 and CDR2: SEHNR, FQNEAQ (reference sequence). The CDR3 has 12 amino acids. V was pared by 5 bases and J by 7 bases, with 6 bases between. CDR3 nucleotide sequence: TGTGCCAGCAGCCCCGAAAATTCACCCCTCCACTTT. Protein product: CASSPENSPLHF. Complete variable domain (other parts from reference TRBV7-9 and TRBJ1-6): DTGVSQNPRHKITKRGQNVTFRCDPISEHNRLYWYRQTLGQGPEFLTYFQNEAQLEKSRLLSDRFSAERPKGSFSTLEIQRTEQGDSAMYLCASSPENSPLHFGNGTRLTVT.

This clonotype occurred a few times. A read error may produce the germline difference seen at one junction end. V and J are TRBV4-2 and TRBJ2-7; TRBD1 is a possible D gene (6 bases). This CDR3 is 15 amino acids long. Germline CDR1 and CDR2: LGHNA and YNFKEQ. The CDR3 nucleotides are TGTGTCAGCAGCCAGGCACAGGGTAACTCCTACGAGCAGTACTTC. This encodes CVSSQAQGNSYEQYF.

DNA for the CDR3: TGTGCCAGCAACCCCTCGGACAGGGGATTGAACACTGAAGCTTTCTTT. As protein: CASNPSDRGLNTEAFF. This sequence joins TRBV12-3 or TRBV12-4 and TRBJ1-1; 9 bases agree with TRBD1. V was clipped by 7 bases and J by 0 bases; unmatched bases: 9. The CDR3 totals 16 residues.

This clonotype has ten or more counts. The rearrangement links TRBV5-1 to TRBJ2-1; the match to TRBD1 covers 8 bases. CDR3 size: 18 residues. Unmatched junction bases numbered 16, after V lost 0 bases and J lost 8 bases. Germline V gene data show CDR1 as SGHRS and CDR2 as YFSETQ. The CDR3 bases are TGCGCCAGCAGCTTGGTGCTACTGCGGGACAGGCTGATAGATGAGCAGTTCTTC. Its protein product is CASSLVLLRDRLIDEQFF.

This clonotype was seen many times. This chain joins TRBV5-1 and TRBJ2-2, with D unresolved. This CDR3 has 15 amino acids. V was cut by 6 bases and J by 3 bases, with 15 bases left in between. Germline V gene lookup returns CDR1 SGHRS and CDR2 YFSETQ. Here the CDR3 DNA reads TGCGCCAGCACCCAAGAGGTACTTGACACCGGGGAGCTGTTTTTT. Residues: CASTQEVLDTGELFF.

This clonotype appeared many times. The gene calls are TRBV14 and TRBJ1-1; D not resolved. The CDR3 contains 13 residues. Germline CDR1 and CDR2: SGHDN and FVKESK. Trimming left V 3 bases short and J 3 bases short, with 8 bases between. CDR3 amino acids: CASSQYTYTEAFF. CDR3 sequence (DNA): TGTGCCAGCAGCCAGTACACGTACACTGAAGCTTTCTTT.